Here is one TCR beta chain with its context. Under the authors' procedure: Amplification with reference gene primers provided the estimates of nucleated cell counts. Some clones are missing from TCRdb's copy, which holds only in-frame ones; the method was immunoSEQ multiplex PCR. For V, J and clone size, that table is used; D and trimming come from the DNA. The table records some 64,000 clones, roughly 76% of them present only once. Trimming took off 2 bases at V and 0 bases at J, with 8 bases between the two ends. Germline values: CDR1 MNHEY, CDR2 SVGAGI. The CDR3 is 15 residues long. The data belong to a study of blood T cell repertoires in COVID-19. Study-level background: PBMCs, B-cell-depleted T cells, or T cells were the source of the cDNA or gDNA that made up the material.

This sequence was found in a human donor in a cohort sampled during active COVID-19. The sequencing input was peripheral blood. This chain links TRBV6-5 with TRBJ1-3; unclear D gene. The CDR3 reads CASSYQPGSGNTIYF. CDR3 coding DNA: TGTGCCAGCAGTTACCAACCAGGCTCTGGAAACACCATATATTTT.